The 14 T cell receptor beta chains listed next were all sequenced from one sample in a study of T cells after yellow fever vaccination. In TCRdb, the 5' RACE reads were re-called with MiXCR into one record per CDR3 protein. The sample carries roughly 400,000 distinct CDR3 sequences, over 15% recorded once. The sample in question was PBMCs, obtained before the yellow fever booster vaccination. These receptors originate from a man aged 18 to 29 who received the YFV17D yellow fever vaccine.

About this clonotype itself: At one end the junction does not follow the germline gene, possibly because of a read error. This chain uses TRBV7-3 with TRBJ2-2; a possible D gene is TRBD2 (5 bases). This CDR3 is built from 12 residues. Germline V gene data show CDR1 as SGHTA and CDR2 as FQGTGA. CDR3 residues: CASSRLDGELIF. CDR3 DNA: TGTGCCAGCAGCCGGCTGGACGGGGAGCTGATTTTT.

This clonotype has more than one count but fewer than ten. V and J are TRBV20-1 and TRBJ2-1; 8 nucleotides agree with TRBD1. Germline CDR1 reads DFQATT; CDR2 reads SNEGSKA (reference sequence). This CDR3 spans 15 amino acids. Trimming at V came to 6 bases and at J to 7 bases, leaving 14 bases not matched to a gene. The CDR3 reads CSAYPRDRISNEQFF. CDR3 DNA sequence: TGCAGTGCCTATCCGAGGGACAGGATTTCGAATGAGCAGTTCTTC.

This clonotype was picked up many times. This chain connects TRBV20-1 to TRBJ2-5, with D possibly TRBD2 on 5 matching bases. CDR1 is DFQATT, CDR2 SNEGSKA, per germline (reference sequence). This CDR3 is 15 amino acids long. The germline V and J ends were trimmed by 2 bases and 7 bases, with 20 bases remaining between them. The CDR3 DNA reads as TGCAGTGCTAGATCTCCTAGCTCTCGATCTGGGACCCAGTACTTC. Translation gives CSARSPSSRSGTQYF.

CDR3 in DNA: TGCGCCAGCAGCCCACAGACAGGGAGCACTGAAGCTTTCTTT. As protein: CASSPQTGSTEAFF. The chain is built from TRBV5-1 and TRBJ1-1, with 7 bases that match TRBD1. J lost 4 bases, V lost 4 bases, and 7 bases had no gene match. The CDR3 has 14 amino acids. Germline V gene sequence: CDR1 SGHRS, CDR2 YFSETQ. Together with reference TRBV5-1 and TRBJ1-1, the CDR3 gives the full variable domain: KAGVTQTPRYLIKTRGQQVTLSCSPISGHRSVSWYQQTPGQGLQFLFEYFSETQRNKGNFPGRFSGRQFSNSRSEMNVSTLELGDSALYLCASSPQTGSTEAFFGQGTRLTVV.

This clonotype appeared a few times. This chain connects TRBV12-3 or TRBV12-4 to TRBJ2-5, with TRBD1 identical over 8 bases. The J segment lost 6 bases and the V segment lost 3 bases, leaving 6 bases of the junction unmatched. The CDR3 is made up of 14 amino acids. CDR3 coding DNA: TGTGCCAGCAGTTTCCCAGGGGGCGACAAGACCCAGTACTTC. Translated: CASSFPGGDKTQYF.

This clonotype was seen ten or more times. CDR3 nucleotides: TGTGCCAGCAGCCCAAGCGGAGGGACCCAAGAGACCCAGTACTTC. Amino acids: CASSPSGGTQETQYF. The rearrangement uses TRBV3-1 and TRBJ2-5; D might be TRBD2 (6 bases). Trimming took off 4 bases at V and 1 base at J, with 13 bases between the two ends. The CDR3 extends over 15 amino acids. The V gene's germline CDR1 is LGHDT and CDR2 YNNKEL (reference sequence).

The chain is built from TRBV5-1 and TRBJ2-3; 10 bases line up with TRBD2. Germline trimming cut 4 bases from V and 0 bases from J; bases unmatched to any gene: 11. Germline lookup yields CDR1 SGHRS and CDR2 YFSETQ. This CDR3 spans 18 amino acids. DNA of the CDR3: TGCGCCAGCAGCCGGGGCGCTAGCGGGGGCCCTAGCACAGATACGCAGTATTTT. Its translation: CASSRGASGGPSTDTQYF.

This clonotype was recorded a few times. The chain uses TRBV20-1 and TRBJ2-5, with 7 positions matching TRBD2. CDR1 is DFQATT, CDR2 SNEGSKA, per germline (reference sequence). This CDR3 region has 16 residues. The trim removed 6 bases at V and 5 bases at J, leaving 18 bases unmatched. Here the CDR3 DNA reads TGCAGTGCATCGGTTGGGGGGACTATCGGAACGGAGACCCAGTACTTC. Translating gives CSASVGGTIGTETQYF.

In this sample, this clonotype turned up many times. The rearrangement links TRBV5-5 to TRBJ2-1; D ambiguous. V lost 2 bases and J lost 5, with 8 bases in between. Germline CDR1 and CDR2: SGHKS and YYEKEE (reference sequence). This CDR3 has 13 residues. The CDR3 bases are TGTGCCAGCAGCTTAGGCTGGCACAATGAGCAGTTCTTC. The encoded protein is CASSLGWHNEQFF.

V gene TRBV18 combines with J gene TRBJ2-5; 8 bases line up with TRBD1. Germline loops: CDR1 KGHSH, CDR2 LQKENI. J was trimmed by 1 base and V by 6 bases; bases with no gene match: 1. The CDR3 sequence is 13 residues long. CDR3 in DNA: TGTGCCAGCTCGGACAGGGCCCAAGAGACCCAGTACTTC. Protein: CASSDRAQETQYF.

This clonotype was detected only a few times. This chain's CDR3 is CSVERAGANVLTF. DNA of the CDR3: TGCAGCGTTGAGCGGGCTGGGGCCAACGTCCTGACTTTC. The chain uses TRBV29-1 and TRBJ2-6, with D possibly matching TRBD2 (5 bases). V lost 3 bases, J lost 2 bases, and 5 bases lay in between. CDR1 and CDR2 from the germline V gene are SQVTM and ANQGSEA. The CDR3 covers 13 residues.

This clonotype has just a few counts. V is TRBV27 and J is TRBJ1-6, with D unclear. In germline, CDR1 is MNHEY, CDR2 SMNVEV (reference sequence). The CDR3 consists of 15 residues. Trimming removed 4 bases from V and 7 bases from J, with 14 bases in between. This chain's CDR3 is CASSSLKGWNSPLHF. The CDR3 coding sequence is TGTGCCAGCAGTTCATTGAAAGGGTGGAATTCACCCCTCCACTTT.

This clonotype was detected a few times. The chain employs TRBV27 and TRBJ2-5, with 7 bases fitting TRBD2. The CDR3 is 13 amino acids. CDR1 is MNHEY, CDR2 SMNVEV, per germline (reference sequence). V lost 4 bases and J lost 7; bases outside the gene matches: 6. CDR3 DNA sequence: TGTGCCAGCAGTTCTCTGACGGGGGGGACCCAGTACTTC. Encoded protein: CASSSLTGGTQYF.

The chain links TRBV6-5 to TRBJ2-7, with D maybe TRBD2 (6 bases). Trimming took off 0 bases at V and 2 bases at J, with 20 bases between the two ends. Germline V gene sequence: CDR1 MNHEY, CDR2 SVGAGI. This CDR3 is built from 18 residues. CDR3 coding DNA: TGTGCCAGCAGTTACTCGAGTATGGGGAGCGGGCGGACCTACGAGCAGTACTTC. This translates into CASSYSSMGSGRTYEQYF.